These 23 T cell receptor beta chains originate from one sample sequenced in a study of cytomegalovirus exposure and HLA in healthy donors. It was with 60 Vbeta and 13 Jbeta primers that the PCR ran. Clones were read by immunoSEQ multiplex PCR, and TCRdb kept only the in-frame ones, dropping some. The sample holds 100,000 to 120,000 clones, over 9.5% seen once. The sequenced material came from PBMCs. The receptor set was obtained from a man aged 40-49 years in good health and CMV-seropositive.

CDR3 DNA: TGTGCCAGCAGTCAACCGGGACTAGCGGGAGGTGAGCAGTTCTTC. This encodes CASSQPGLAGGEQFF. The V gene is TRBV28, the J gene TRBJ2-1, with 15 positions matching TRBD2. This CDR3 comprises 15 residues. The trim removed 5 bases at V and 9 bases at J, leaving 5 bases unmatched. Germline V gives CDR1 MDHEN, CDR2 SYDVKM.

The J gene is TRBJ2-6, the V gene TRBV12-5, with D maybe TRBD2 (5 bases). V was shortened by 2 bases and J by 1 base, with 12 bases between the two germline ends. CDR3 length: 17 amino acids. The V gene's germline CDR1 is LGHNT and CDR2 FRNRAP. The CDR3 nucleotides are TGTGCTAGTGGTTTGATCACTGGAGGTTCTGGGGCCAACGTCCTGACTTTC. Amino acid sequence: CASGLITGGSGANVLTF.

The sample holds a few counts of this clone. The chain couples TRBV11-2 to TRBJ1-1; TRBD1 agrees at 7 bases. After removal of 5 bases from V and 1 base from J, the junction contained 1 base not matched to a gene. CDR3 size: 13 residues. Germline V gives CDR1 SGHAT, CDR2 FQNNGV. The CDR3 region is CASSRDRNTEAFF. The CDR3 region has the DNA TGTGCCAGCAGCCGGGACAGGAACACTGAAGCTTTCTTT.

V and J are TRBV5-6 and TRBJ2-2; TRBD1 aligns across 10 bases. CDR3 length: 16 amino acids. Germline lookup yields CDR1 SGHDT and CDR2 YYEEEE. The V and J ends lost 4 bases and 4 bases, in that order; junction bases with no gene match: 7. The CDR3 DNA reads as TGTGCCAGCAGCCCTGGGACAGGGGTTAGCACCGGGGAGCTGTTTTTT. Its protein is CASSPGTGVSTGELFF.

The rearrangement uses TRBV7-9 and TRBJ2-1; 7 nucleotides align to TRBD2. Trimming took 1 base from V and 3 from J; bases not matched to a gene: 12. Germline assignment: CDR1 SEHNR and CDR2 FQNEAQ (reference sequence). This CDR3 comprises 18 residues. The CDR3 nucleotides are TGTGCCAGCAGCTTAGGGGCGGGAGCGGCTTGGGGCTACAATGAGCAGTTCTTC. It encodes CASSLGAGAAWGYNEQFF. Full variable domain (rest looked up from reference TRBV7-9 and TRBJ2-1): DTGVSQNPRHKITKRGQNVTFRCDPISEHNRLYWYRQTLGQGPEFLTYFQNEAQLEKSRLLSDRFSAERPKGSFSTLEIQRTEQGDSAMYLCASSLGAGAAWGYNEQFFGPGTRLTVL.

The chain couples TRBV27 to TRBJ2-7; TRBD2 aligns across 11 bases. V shed 8 bases, J shed 6 bases, and the junction held 12 bases outside the gene matches. The CDR3 loop spans 15 amino acids. Looked up from germline, CDR1 is MNHEY and CDR2 is SMNVEV (reference sequence). CDR3 residues: CASGVAGGPVGEQYF. The DNA for the CDR3 is TGTGCCAGCGGGGTAGCGGGAGGGCCTGTTGGCGAGCAGTACTTC.

The sample holds a few counts of this clone. The rearrangement links TRBV27 to TRBJ1-3, with TRBD1 as a possible D gene (5 bases). The CDR3 consists of 14 residues. Trimming left V 6 bases short and J 4 bases short, with 13 bases between. Germline V lookup: CDR1 MNHEY, CDR2 SMNVEV (reference sequence). CDR3 bases: TGTGCCAGCAGCGTAGGGGTGCCGGGAAACACCATATATTTT. Amino acid sequence: CASSVGVPGNTIYF.

The chain employs TRBV6-4 and TRBJ2-5; D may be TRBD1 (6 bases). The germline V gene has CDR1 MRHNA and CDR2 SNTAGT. Trimming cost V 3 bases and J 5 bases, with 10 bases left between them. This CDR3 spans 13 amino acids. The CDR3 loop reads CASSEQRGETQYF. CDR3 coding DNA: TGTGCCAGCAGTGAACAGAGGGGGGAGACCCAGTACTTC.

CDR3 nucleotides: TGTGCTAGTGGGTGGGCAGGCTTCTACGAGCAGTACTTC. Translation: CASGWAGFYEQYF. The chain carries TRBV12-5 and TRBJ2-7; D gene ambiguous. Trimming removed 6 bases from V and 3 bases from J, with 12 bases in between. This CDR3 contains 13 residues. In germline, CDR1 is LGHNT, CDR2 FRNRAP.

The rearrangement links TRBV2 to TRBJ2-7; possible D gene TRBD2, 6 bases. The CDR3 spans 14 residues. Trimming removed 2 bases at V and 3 bases at J, with 11 bases between. Germline V gene sequence: CDR1 SNHLY, CDR2 FYNNEI. The CDR3: CASSEPGGRYEQYF. DNA of the CDR3: TGTGCCAGCAGTGAACCCGGAGGGCGCTACGAGCAGTACTTC. Looking up the rest from reference TRBV2 and TRBJ2-7 gives the full variable domain: EPEVTQTPSHQVTQMGQEVILRCVPISNHLYFYWYRQILGQKVEFLVSFYNNEISEKSEIFDDQFSVERPDGSNFTLKIRSTKLEDSAMYFCASSEPGGRYEQYFGPGTRLTVT.

This clone was seen a few times. The rearrangement joins TRBV30 to TRBJ2-1; TRBD1 matches at 7 bases. V was clipped by 4 bases and J by 10 bases; unmatched bases: 10. Germline V lookup: CDR1 GTSNPN, CDR2 SVGIG (reference sequence). This CDR3 has 13 amino acids. CDR3 nucleotides: TGTGCCTGGACCATGGGACAGTCGGTAGAGCAGTTCTTC. Protein sequence: CAWTMGQSVEQFF.

Remarks on this clone: This CDR3 is also generated by other DNA sequences in the sample. V is TRBV4-3 and J is TRBJ2-1; perhaps TRBD2 as D (6 bases). This CDR3 region has 16 residues. Per germline, CDR1 LGHNA and CDR2 YSLEER. Trimming pared 1 base from V and 6 bases from J, leaving 16 bases between. The CDR3 sequence: CASSQGRGPPGNEQFF. The CDR3 coding sequence is TGCGCCAGCAGCCAAGGGCGGGGCCCCCCCGGCAATGAGCAGTTCTTC.

The chain uses TRBV4-1 and TRBJ2-6; 8 nucleotides match TRBD1. With V trimmed by 6 bases and J by 2 bases, 0 bases remained unmatched. The CDR3 runs to 14 residues. Germline-derived CDR1 and CDR2 are MGHRA and YSYEKL. The CDR3 protein is CASRDRAGANVLTF. DNA for the CDR3: TGCGCCAGCAGGGACAGGGCTGGGGCCAACGTCCTGACTTTC.

This clone was seen more than once but under ten times. The chain recombines TRBV7-6 with TRBJ2-1; 13 bases are a match to TRBD2. Losses at the gene ends were 2 bases for V and 6 bases for J; bases not matched to a gene: 4. Per germline, CDR1 SGHVS and CDR2 FNYEAQ. The CDR3 runs to 16 residues. The CDR3 protein is CASSLPLAGGGNEQFF. DNA for the CDR3: TGTGCCAGCAGCTTACCACTAGCGGGAGGGGGCAATGAGCAGTTCTTC.

The V gene is TRBV18, the J gene TRBJ2-1; 7 nucleotides match TRBD2. The V gene's germline CDR1 is KGHSH and CDR2 LQKENI. This CDR3 spans 14 amino acids. V dropped 3 bases and J dropped 1; count of bases not matched to a gene: 0. Here the CDR3 reads CASSPGGSYNEQFF. CDR3 DNA: TGTGCCAGCTCACCGGGAGGGTCCTACAATGAGCAGTTCTTC. Together with reference TRBV18 and TRBJ2-1, the CDR3 gives the full variable domain: NAGVMQNPRHLVRRRGQEARLRCSPMKGHSHVYWYRQLPEEGLKFMVYLQKENIIDESGMPKERFSAEFPKEGPSILRIQQVVRGDSAAYFCASSPGGSYNEQFFGPGTRLTVL.

This clone was picked up a small number of times. The chain couples TRBV29-1 to TRBJ2-7; the match to TRBD2 covers 10 bases. CDR1 and CDR2 (germline): SQVTM, ANQGSEA. The CDR3 length is 14 residues. The V gene end was trimmed by 4 bases and the J gene end by 5 bases; junction bases not matched to a gene: 8. CDR3 sequence (DNA): TGCAGCGTTGCCAAGGCTAGCGGGAGCCACGAGCAGTACTTC. Amino acids: CSVAKASGSHEQYF.

The V and J genes are TRBV5-1 and TRBJ2-5; 9 nucleotides match TRBD2. Germline V gene sequence: CDR1 SGHRS, CDR2 YFSETQ. The CDR3 loop spans 15 amino acids. The junction had 5 bases not matched to a gene; V was cut back by 4 bases and J by 1 base. CDR3 nucleotide sequence: TGCGCCAGCAGCCAGACTAGCGGAGGCCAAGAGACCCAGTACTTC. As protein: CASSQTSGGQETQYF.

This clone was seen a few times. This chain links TRBV4-1 with TRBJ2-3, with 8 bases identical to TRBD1. Per the germline V gene, CDR1 is MGHRA and CDR2 is YSYEKL. The length of the CDR3 is 15 residues. V was pared by 4 bases and J by 4 bases, with 7 bases of the junction left unmatched. The CDR3 nucleotides are TGCGCCAGCAGCCGCCAGGGGGCACAAGCAGATACGCAGTATTTT. The encoded protein is CASSRQGAQADTQYF.

The chain carries TRBV6-5 and TRBJ1-2; D may be TRBD1 (6 bases). In germline, CDR1 is MNHEY, CDR2 SVGAGI. The CDR3 totals 14 residues. Deletions cut 0 bases from V and 8 bases from J, with 13 bases between. The CDR3 reads CASSYSVTGNGYTF. CDR3 sequence (DNA): TGTGCCAGCAGTTACTCGGTGACAGGAAACGGCTACACCTTC.

The table lists this clone with a few counts. This chain joins TRBV4-2 and TRBJ1-5; D not certain. Germline V gene data show CDR1 as LGHNA and CDR2 as YNFKEQ. The CDR3 spans 14 residues. V lost 2 bases to trimming and J lost 3 bases, with 8 bases between them. CDR3 residues: CASSQTGFNQPQHF. In nucleotides, the CDR3 is TGTGCCAGCAGCCAAACCGGGTTCAATCAGCCCCAGCATTTT.

This rearrangement joins TRBV19 to TRBJ1-1; D ambiguous. The CDR3 runs to 14 residues. Germline CDR1 LNHDA, CDR2 SQIVND (reference sequence). With 3 bases removed from V and 0 bases from J, the gap between germline ends came to 8 bases. CDR3 in DNA: TGTGCCAGTAGTATCCCAGACATGAACACTGAAGCTTTCTTT. Its translation is CASSIPDMNTEAFF. Full variable domain (missing parts from reference TRBV19 and TRBJ1-1): DGGITQSPKYLFRKEGQNVTLSCEQNLNHDAMYWYRQDPGQGLRLIYYSQIVNDFQKGDIAEGYSVSREKKESFPLTVTSAQKNPTAFYLCASSIPDMNTEAFFGQGTRLTVV.

V and J are TRBV2 and TRBJ2-3; the match to TRBD1 covers 7 bases. CDR3 length equals 17 residues. Per the germline V gene, CDR1 is SNHLY and CDR2 is FYNNEI. J was trimmed by 2 bases and V by 5 bases; bases with no gene match: 13. CDR3 nucleotides: TGTGCCAGCAGTCCTTCCGGGACAGAAATTTTCACAGATACGCAGTATTTT. Translation gives CASSPSGTEIFTDTQYF.

This clone was counted between two and nine times. Its ends do not fully match the called genes, so a read error is possible. The chain couples TRBV5-1 to TRBJ2-2; tentative D call: TRBD2 (5 bases). Looked up from germline, CDR1 is SGHRS and CDR2 is YFSETQ. This CDR3 has 14 amino acids. The CDR3 loop is CASSLGQFTGEPFF. In DNA, the CDR3 is TGCGCCAGCAGCTTGGGTCAGTTCACCGGGGAGCCGTTTTTT.